Listed below are T cell receptor beta chains from one sample, sequenced in a study of response to subunit inactivated influenza vaccine. TCRdb recomputed calls from the RT-PCR reads with MiXCR, one row per CDR3 protein. The sample lists 500,000 to 600,000 distinct CDR3 sequences, over 9.5% occurring once. This sample comprised PBMCs from blood, obtained on the day of vaccination. These receptors originate from a man in his fifties or sixties who received an inactivated influenza vaccine. Each CDR3 is given with its conserved first and last residue. D genes are given only for firm matches. Rows give clone size only sometimes, using once, few, many, or a class for an expanded clone.

size,D,J,V,DNA,CDR3
.,.,TRBJ1-5,TRBV4-2,TGTGCCAGCAGCCAAGCCATGGGCGGTCAGCCCCAGCATTTT,CASSQAMGGQPQHF
.,TRBD2,TRBJ2-1,TRBV7-3,TGTGCCAGCAGCGAAACGACTAGCGGCGAGCAGTTCTTC,CASSETTSGEQFF
few,.,TRBJ1-1,TRBV18,TGTGCCAGCTCACCCCACGGACAACTGAACACTGAAGCTTTCTTT,CASSPHGQLNTEAFF
.,TRBD1,TRBJ2-7,TRBV28,TGTGCCAGCAGGAACGACAGGGGGCTAGGTTACGAGCAGTACTTC,CASRNDRGLGYEQYF
few,TRBD2,TRBJ2-2,TRBV9,TGTGCCAGCAGCGTTAGTCTAGCGGACTTCACCGGGGAGCTGTTTTTT,CASSVSLADFTGELFF
few,TRBD1,TRBJ2-1,TRBV20-1,TGCAGTGCTGCCATCGGGACAGGAGTTTACAATGAGCAGTTCTTC,CSAAIGTGVYNEQFF
few,TRBD2,TRBJ2-1,TRBV18,TGTGCCAGCTCACCACCGGCGGGGGGGCCCTCCTACAATGAGCAGTTCTTC,CASSPPAGGPSYNEQFF
many,.,TRBJ2-3,TRBV20-1,TGCAGTGCCACGGGACAAGGAAGCCCAGATACGCAGTATTTT,CSATGQGSPDTQYF
few,.,TRBJ2-7,TRBV6-2/TRBV6-3,TGTGCCACCGATAAGGGTTACGAGCAGTACTTC,CATDKGYEQYF
.,.,TRBJ1-6,TRBV5-1,TGCGCCAGCAGCTTGGACAGGCCTAATTCACCCCTCCACTTT,CASSLDRPNSPLHF
.,.,TRBJ2-3,TRBV7-3,TGTGCCAGCAGCCAACCACCGGGACGTGGCACAGATACGCAGTATTTT,CASSQPPGRGTDTQYF
.,.,TRBJ2-5,TRBV7-8,TGTGCCAGCAGCTCCCTTCACTCGAGGTTAGAGACCCAGTACTTC,CASSSLHSRLETQYF
few,.,TRBJ2-7,TRBV4-1,TGCGCCAGCAGCCAAGATAAAACAGGCCTGGGGGAGCAGTACTTC,CASSQDKTGLGEQYF
.,.,TRBJ2-3,TRBV7-6,TGTGCCAGCAGCCTATCCGGGACGCACGACCCCACAGATACGCAGTATTTT,CASSLSGTHDPTDTQYF
many,.,TRBJ2-1,TRBV12-3/TRBV12-4,TGTGCCAGCAGCCAGACTGAGCAGTTCTTC,CASSQTEQFF
many,TRBD2,TRBJ2-1,TRBV15,TGTGCCACCAGCAGAGCCCGGACTAGCGGGATATCCTACAATGAGCAGTTCTTC,CATSRARTSGISYNEQFF
.,TRBD1,TRBJ1-1,TRBV5-1,TGCGCCAGCAGCTTACAGGGACAGGGGAACACTGAAGCTTTCTTT,CASSLQGQGNTEAFF
few,TRBD2,TRBJ2-2,TRBV27,TGTGCCAGCAGTTTATTGGGGACTAGCGAACCTATTAGGGACACCGGGGAGCTGTTTTTT,CASSLLGTSEPIRDTGELFF
few,TRBD2,TRBJ2-3,TRBV24-1,TGTGCCACCAGTGATCTACAAGCGGGGGGGATCTCAGATACGCAGTATTTT,CATSDLQAGGISDTQYF
.,.,TRBJ2-7,TRBV5-1,TGCGCCAGCAGCTTCGGACACGATTTCGAGGAGCAGTACTTC,CASSFGHDFEEQYF
.,.,TRBJ2-7,TRBV27,TGTGCCAGCAGTTTATACCCAGGTTGGTCCTACGAGCAGTACTTC,CASSLYPGWSYEQYF
.,.,TRBJ2-7,TRBV10-3,TGTGCCATCAGTGATGGACAGAGACCGTACGAGCAGTACTTC,CAISDGQRPYEQYF
few,TRBD2,TRBJ2-3,TRBV6-5,TGTGCCAGCAGTTACCGTCGAGCGGGGGGGACAGATACGCAGTATTTT,CASSYRRAGGTDTQYF
few,TRBD1,TRBJ2-7,TRBV28,TGTGCCAGCAGTTTCTCCCAGACAGGGGAAAACGAGCAGTACTTC,CASSFSQTGENEQYF
few,TRBD1,TRBJ2-1,TRBV4-3,TGCGCCAGCAGCCGGGCAGGGACAGCGTACAATGAGCAGTTCTTC,CASSRAGTAYNEQFF
.,.,TRBJ2-1,TRBV4-3,TGCGCCAGCAGCCAAGATCATAGGGGGGCCAACAATGAGCAGTTCTTC,CASSQDHRGANNEQFF
many,.,TRBJ2-4,TRBV12-3/TRBV12-4,TGTGCCAGCAGTATACAAACACAGGTAGCCAAAAACATTCAGTACTTC,CASSIQTQVAKNIQYF
few,.,TRBJ2-2,TRBV7-7,TGTGCTAGCAGCTCTCCAGGGCGAGGGGAGCTGTTTTTT,CASSSPGRGELFF
.,.,TRBJ2-5,TRBV5-1,TGCGCCAGCAGCTGGAGGACTGAGGGGGAGACCCAGTACTTC,CASSWRTEGETQYF
few,.,TRBJ2-2,TRBV4-1,TGCGCCAGCAGGAAGAGGGTAGAGGGTACCGGGGAGCTGTTTTTT,CASRKRVEGTGELFF
.,.,TRBJ2-5,TRBV7-7,TGTGCTAGCAGCTTAGGAGTTAGCATGGAGACCCAGTACTTC,CASSLGVSMETQYF
few,.,TRBJ2-1,TRBV10-3,TGTGCCATCAATTGGGCTAGTGGTGAGCAGTTCTTC,CAINWASGEQFF
many,.,TRBJ2-2,TRBV4-3,TGCGCCAGCAGCCAAGATTGGGGGGCCGGCACCGGGGAGCTGTTTTTT,CASSQDWGAGTGELFF
.,.,TRBJ2-5,TRBV2,TGTGCCAGCAGTCAAGACAGCGTGGAGACCCAGTACTTC,CASSQDSVETQYF
.,TRBD1,TRBJ1-1,TRBV5-6,TGTGCCAGCAGCTTGCAGGGGGGTAGCGTGAACACTGAAGCTTTCTTT,CASSLQGGSVNTEAFF
.,.,TRBJ2-3,TRBV20-1,TGCAGTGCGCCGATTCGGACCCTCGGAGATACGCAGTATTTT,CSAPIRTLGDTQYF
.,.,TRBJ2-7,TRBV7-2,TGTGCCAGCAGCTCCGGTGACGAGCAGTACTTC,CASSSGDEQYF
few,.,TRBJ2-5,TRBV29-1,TGCAGCGTTGAAGCAATCGAAGAGACCCAGTACTTC,CSVEAIEETQYF
.,.,TRBJ1-6,TRBV6-1,TGTGCCAGCACCCCGGGAGGGGTTAATTCACCCCTCCACTTT,CASTPGGVNSPLHF
.,TRBD1,TRBJ1-5,TRBV29-1,TGCAGCGTTGAACTAGTCGACAGGGGACCCAATCAGCCCCAGCATTTT,CSVELVDRGPNQPQHF